This is a list of T cell receptor beta chains from one sample in a study of prognosis after radiotherapy for stage I lung cancer. TCRdb reanalysed the multiplex PCR reads using MiXCR and keeps one entry per CDR3 protein. This sample has approximately 13,000 distinct CDR3 sequences; around half occur once, and the top ten carry 38%. The source was PBMCs, collected before or after stereotactic body radiation therapy (not recorded which). The receptors shown here come from a donor at least 50 years old with non-small cell lung cancer. CDR3s include the opening cysteine and the closing phenylalanine or tryptophan. D genes are given only for firm matches. Clone size appears in some rows only: once, few, many, or a class for an expanded clone.

D gene | J gene | clone size | V gene | CDR3 DNA | CDR3 protein
- | TRBJ2-7 | - | TRBV6-1 | TGTGGCAGCAACTCTATGAGGGACGAGCAGTACTTC | CGSNSMRDEQYF
- | TRBJ2-7 | medium-sized | TRBV6-4 | TGTGCCAGCAGTGAATACGGGACACCGTCCTACGAGCAGTACTTC | CASSEYGTPSYEQYF
- | TRBJ2-1 | - | TRBV5-6 | TGTGCCAGCACCCCTGAGCCCCGGGACGAGCAGTTCTTC | CASTPEPRDEQFF
TRBD2 | TRBJ2-5 | medium-sized | TRBV19 | TGTGCCAGTAGTATGGGGACTAGCGGGGTAGAGACCCAGTACTTC | CASSMGTSGVETQYF
TRBD1 | TRBJ1-2 | - | TRBV5-6 | TGTGCCATCAGCCCCGGGACAGCGTTATGGGGCTACACCTTC | CAISPGTALWGYTF
- | TRBJ2-7 | medium-sized | TRBV28 | TGTGCCAGTCGTCTTTCGATTTACGAGCAGTACTTC | CASRLSIYEQYF
TRBD1 | TRBJ1-2 | few | TRBV2 | TGTGCCAGCAGTGTGGGACCGGGACAGGGGGGTGGCTACACCTTC | CASSVGPGQGGGYTF
- | TRBJ1-1 | many | TRBV5-1 | TGCGCCAGCAGCTTGTATGGGGGAGGTCGCAGCGGGGGCACTGAAGCTTTCTTT | CASSLYGGGRSGGTEAFF
- | TRBJ1-3 | once | TRBV7-9 | TGTGCCAGCAGCTTGGAGGCAGGGTCTGGAAACACCATATATTTT | CASSLEAGSGNTIYF
- | TRBJ2-1 | - | TRBV19 | TGTGCCAGTATTATAGATACCGGGGGTAATGAGCAGTTCTTC | CASIIDTGGNEQFF
TRBD2 | TRBJ2-2 | once | TRBV28 | TGTGCCAGCAGTCGGTTAGCGGGGGCGGCCGGGGAGCTGTTTTTT | CASSRLAGAAGELFF